The 30 T cell receptor beta chains in this list originate from one sample, sequenced in a study of blood T cell repertoires in COVID-19. Profiled with immunoSEQ multiplex PCR; TCRdb holds only in-frame clones, not every one. Among 300,000 to 350,000 clones listed, around 90% were seen once. Sequenced input: peripheral blood. The source of these receptors is a man under 40 with COVID-19, enrolled during active disease.

In its sample, this clone was seen a few times. The chain couples TRBV25-1 to TRBJ1-1; weak D call: TRBD1 (6 bases). Trimming left V 5 bases short and J 5 bases short, with 12 bases between. Germline CDR1 and CDR2: MGHDK and SYGVNS. This CDR3 is built from 13 residues. This CDR3 is CASSITGLTEAFF. CDR3 bases: TGTGCCAGCAGTATAACAGGGCTGACTGAAGCTTTCTTT.

The V and J genes are TRBV6-5 and TRBJ2-7, with D unclear. The CDR3 loop spans 13 amino acids. Germline V gene data show CDR1 as MNHEY and CDR2 as SVGAGI. Trimming shortened V by 6 bases and J by 7 bases, and 16 bases separated the two germline ends. The CDR3 DNA reads TGTGCCAGCAGCTCCGGGTCCTCCGGAGAGCAGTACTTC. It yields the protein CASSSGSSGEQYF.

In nucleotides, the CDR3 is TGTGCCAGTACCGGGGACAGGGTAACCTACAATGAGCAGTTCTTC. Translating gives CASTGDRVTYNEQFF. The chain is built from TRBV19 and TRBJ2-1, with 9 bases aligning to TRBD1. In germline, CDR1 is LNHDA, CDR2 SQIVND (reference sequence). This CDR3 is 15 amino acids long. The V and J ends lost 7 bases and 2 bases, in that order; junction bases with no gene match: 6.

This clone was counted between two and nine times. The J gene is TRBJ2-7, the V gene TRBV28; TRBD2 agrees at 10 bases. Germline CDR1 MDHEN, CDR2 SYDVKM. The CDR3 sequence is 18 residues long. Trimming took 7 bases from V and 1 from J; bases not matched to a gene: 16. The CDR3 nucleotides read TGTGCCAGCACCCGTTATTCCGTCGGACTAGCGGCATCCTACGAGCAGTACTTC. Its translation: CASTRYSVGLAASYEQYF.

V is TRBV28 and J is TRBJ2-7; the match to TRBD2 covers 12 bases. V was clipped by 5 bases and J by 4 bases; unmatched bases: 12. From germline, CDR1 is MDHEN and CDR2 SYDVKM. The CDR3 length is 17 residues. CDR3 DNA: TGTGCCAGCAGTCGTCAAGGACTAGCGGGACTAGGGTACGAGCAGTACTTC. Translation: CASSRQGLAGLGYEQYF.

The J gene is TRBJ1-1, the V gene TRBV14; tentative D call: TRBD1 (5 bases). CDR3 length: 13 residues. The ends were cut back, 1 base at V and 10 bases at J, with 13 bases in the middle. Germline CDR1 is SGHDN and CDR2 is FVKESK. Written as DNA, the CDR3 is TGTGCCAGCAGCCAAGTTTTGGGGGGGGGAGCTTTCTTT. Its translation is CASSQVLGGGAFF.

In its sample, this clone was seen once. This chain connects TRBV2 to TRBJ1-2; D ambiguous. Germline V gene sequence: CDR1 SNHLY, CDR2 FYNNEI. This CDR3 spans 15 amino acids. V lost 4 bases and J lost 4, with 16 bases in between. The DNA for the CDR3 is TGTGCCAGCAGTGGGCTCGACACCCCCAGCTATGGCTACACCTTC. Translated: CASSGLDTPSYGYTF.

The genes are TRBV5-6 and TRBJ2-7, with a weak D call TRBD2 (5 bases). This CDR3 spans 15 amino acids. Germline-derived CDR1 and CDR2 are SGHDT and YYEEEE. V lost 4 bases and J 3 bases, leaving 17 bases between the germline ends. The CDR3 region is CASSLMTRAGYEQYF. CDR3 nucleotide sequence: TGTGCCAGCAGCCTCATGACACGGGCGGGCTACGAGCAGTACTTC.

The chain recombines TRBV19 with TRBJ2-3; 7 nucleotides match TRBD2. With 2 bases clipped from V and 1 base from J, the junction kept 3 bases outside the gene matches. The CDR3 consists of 15 residues. The germline gives CDR1 LNHDA, CDR2 SQIVND (reference sequence). The CDR3 sequence: CASSILSGGTDTQYF. The CDR3 nucleotides read TGTGCCAGTAGTATATTGAGCGGGGGCACAGATACGCAGTATTTT.

The rearrangement links TRBV15 to TRBJ2-3, with TRBD2 as a possible D gene (6 bases). The germline gives CDR1 LNHNV, CDR2 YYDKDF (reference sequence). The CDR3 sequence is 14 residues long. V gave up 6 bases and J gave up 3 bases, with 13 bases separating them. CDR3 region: CATRNRAGTDTQYF. The CDR3 bases are TGTGCCACCAGGAATCGGGCGGGAACAGATACGCAGTATTTT. Drawing the rest from reference TRBV15 and TRBJ2-3, the complete variable domain is DAMVIQNPRYQVTQFGKPVTLSCSQTLNHNVMYWYQQKSSQAPKLLFHYYDKDFNNEADTPDNFQSRRPNTSFCFLDIRSPGLGDTAMYLCATRNRAGTDTQYFGPGTRLTVL.

V is TRBV11-2 and J is TRBJ2-1, with TRBD2 matching over 11 bases. V was pared by 0 bases and J by 7 bases, with 5 bases of the junction left unmatched. The CDR3 is 16 amino acids. CDR1 SGHAT and CDR2 FQNNGV come from the germline V gene. This CDR3 is CASSLDKRLAGNEQFF. DNA of the CDR3: TGTGCCAGCAGCTTAGATAAGAGACTAGCGGGGAATGAGCAGTTCTTC.

The genes are TRBV4-2 and TRBJ2-5, with D perhaps TRBD2 (5 bases). The V gene's germline CDR1 is LGHNA and CDR2 YNFKEQ. Trimming removed 0 bases at V and 2 bases at J, with 10 bases between. The CDR3 contains 15 residues. CDR3 DNA: TGTGCCAGCAGCCAAGAAATTAGGACTCAAGAGACCCAGTACTTC. Translated: CASSQEIRTQETQYF.

This sequence joins TRBV5-5 and TRBJ2-3, with D possibly being TRBD1 (5 bases). The CDR3 totals 14 residues. The V end lost 2 bases, the J end lost 6 bases, and 13 bases lay between the germline ends. Germline V gene data show CDR1 as SGHKS and CDR2 as YYEKEE (reference sequence). CDR3 sequence: CASSFDSLTDTQYF. CDR3 sequence (DNA): TGTGCCAGCAGCTTCGACAGCCTGACGGATACGCAGTATTTT. Variable domain in full (rest from reference TRBV5-5 and TRBJ2-3): DAGVTQSPTHLIKTRGQQVTLRCSPISGHKSVSWYQQVLGQGPQFIFQYYEKEERGRGNFPDRFSARQFPNYSSELNVNALLLGDSALYLCASSFDSLTDTQYFGPGTRLTVL.

The chain couples TRBV2 to TRBJ2-7; 11 bases are shared with TRBD2. Germline V gives CDR1 SNHLY, CDR2 FYNNEI. V was clipped by 6 bases and J by 2 bases; unmatched bases: 6. The CDR3 contains 15 residues. The chain's CDR3 is CASRDGLAGPYEQYF. DNA of the CDR3: TGTGCCAGCAGAGACGGACTAGCGGGCCCCTACGAGCAGTACTTC. Combining the CDR3 with reference TRBV2 and TRBJ2-7 gives the whole variable domain EPEVTQTPSHQVTQMGQEVILRCVPISNHLYFYWYRQILGQKVEFLVSFYNNEISEKSEIFDDQFSVERPDGSNFTLKIRSTKLEDSAMYFCASRDGLAGPYEQYFGPGTRLTVT.

The V gene is TRBV4-1, the J gene TRBJ2-3; 14 bases line up with TRBD2. From germline, CDR1 is MGHRA and CDR2 YSYEKL. This CDR3 has 16 amino acids. The V segment lost 1 base and the J segment 4 bases; nucleotides outside the gene matches: 1. CDR3 region: CASSQVTSGRADTQYF. The CDR3 region has the DNA TGCGCCAGCAGCCAAGTGACTAGCGGGAGGGCAGATACGCAGTATTTT.

This chain links TRBV2 with TRBJ2-1; D gene ambiguous. The CDR3 extends over 15 amino acids. The V end lost 4 bases, the J end lost 0 bases, and 10 bases lay between the germline ends. The germline V gene encodes CDR1 SNHLY and CDR2 FYNNEI. CDR3 in amino acids: CASSVVRSSYNEQFF. The CDR3 nucleotides are TGTGCCAGCAGTGTAGTCCGGAGCTCCTACAATGAGCAGTTCTTC.

This clone was seen just once. V gene TRBV2 combines with J gene TRBJ1-2, with TRBD1 identical over 9 bases. Looked up from germline, CDR1 is SNHLY and CDR2 is FYNNEI. J was trimmed by 3 bases and V by 5 bases; bases with no gene match: 10. The CDR3 is 16 residues long. CDR3 sequence: CASSPLGQGPDYGYTF. CDR3 in DNA: TGTGCCAGCAGTCCGCTAGGACAGGGGCCAGACTATGGCTACACCTTC. The full variable domain, completed using reference TRBV2 and TRBJ1-2, is EPEVTQTPSHQVTQMGQEVILRCVPISNHLYFYWYRQILGQKVEFLVSFYNNEISEKSEIFDDQFSVERPDGSNFTLKIRSTKLEDSAMYFCASSPLGQGPDYGYTFGSGTRLTVV.

The chain joins TRBV4-2 to TRBJ2-2, with 8 bases lining up with TRBD2. This CDR3 has 15 residues. Germline V lookup: CDR1 LGHNA, CDR2 YNFKEQ. Germline trimming cut 2 bases from V and 3 bases from J; bases unmatched to any gene: 2. Written as DNA, the CDR3 is TGTGCCAGCAGCCAAAAGCGGGAGTACACCGGGGAGCTGTTTTTT. Residues: CASSQKREYTGELFF.

This clone occurred once. The genes are TRBV5-4 and TRBJ2-7; 9 bases match TRBD1. This CDR3 is 16 amino acids long. Losses at the gene ends were 0 bases for V and 0 bases for J; bases not matched to a gene: 4. Germline values: CDR1 SGHNT, CDR2 YYREEE (reference sequence). CDR3 sequence (DNA): TGTGCCAGCAGCTTGGGACAGGGGGTCCTCTCCTACGAGCAGTACTTC. This sequence encodes CASSLGQGVLSYEQYF.

V is TRBV2 and J is TRBJ1-1; 9 bases agree with TRBD1. Trimming cost V 6 bases and J 1 base; bases outside gene matches: 3. The CDR3 is 14 residues long. Germline-derived CDR1 and CDR2 are SNHLY and FYNNEI. Written as DNA, the CDR3 is TGTGCCAGCAGCATACAGGGGGCGAACACTGAAGCTTTCTTT. This codes for CASSIQGANTEAFF.

The rearrangement uses TRBV2 and TRBJ1-1; 10 positions match TRBD1. Looked up from germline, CDR1 is SNHLY and CDR2 is FYNNEI. This CDR3 region has 13 residues. The ends lost 4 bases at V and 4 bases at J; junction bases unmatched: 0. DNA for the CDR3: TGTGCCAGCAGTGGGACAGGGGGCACTGAAGCTTTCTTT. Protein product: CASSGTGGTEAFF.

The chain links TRBV3-1 (or the pseudogene TRBV3-2) to TRBJ2-2; D remains unclear. V was trimmed by 1 base and J by 0 bases, leaving 9 bases between them. The CDR3 contains 16 residues. Germline V lookup: CDR1 LGHDT, CDR2 YNNKEL (reference sequence). CDR3 nucleotides: TGTGCCAGCAGCCAAGGTTTCCTAGCGAACACCGGGGAGCTGTTTTTT. Its translation: CASSQGFLANTGELFF.

This clone was observed a few times. V usage is TRBV19 and J usage is TRBJ1-4, with TRBD1 matching over 11 bases. V lost 2 bases to trimming and J lost 6 bases; unmatched junction nucleotides: 5. From germline, CDR1 is LNHDA and CDR2 SQIVND (reference sequence). The CDR3 is made up of 16 amino acids. DNA for the CDR3: TGTGCCAGTAGTATATTTCCGGGACAGGGGGATGAAAAACTGTTTTTT. Its translation: CASSIFPGQGDEKLFF.

The rearrangement uses TRBV10-3 and TRBJ2-7, with 13 bases aligning to TRBD2. Germline CDR1 is ENHRY and CDR2 is SYGVKD. Trimming took 3 bases from V and 4 from J; bases not matched to a gene: 15. The CDR3 length is 19 residues. As DNA, the CDR3 is TGTGCCATCAGTGAACAGCCAGGACTAGCGGGAGCAAAAACGTACGAGCAGTACTTC. Protein product: CAISEQPGLAGAKTYEQYF.

This clone showed up just once. The V gene is TRBV5-4, the J gene TRBJ1-2; D uncertain. Germline lookup yields CDR1 SGHNT and CDR2 YYREEE (reference sequence). The V and J ends lost 0 bases and 2 bases respectively, with 11 bases between them. The CDR3 consists of 15 residues. The chain's CDR3 is CASSLGSPGNYGYTF. The CDR3 DNA reads TGTGCCAGCAGCTTGGGTTCCCCGGGGAACTATGGCTACACCTTC.

V gene TRBV28 combines with J gene TRBJ1-5, with no clear D. The CDR3 has 14 residues. Germline CDR1 reads MDHEN; CDR2 reads SYDVKM. Deletions cut 6 bases from V and 1 base from J, with 10 bases between. CDR3 nucleotides: TGTGCCAGCAGGAAGGGAGGGAGCAATCAGCCCCAGCATTTT. This encodes CASRKGGSNQPQHF.

The chain employs TRBV19 and TRBJ2-2; D uncertain. CDR1 and CDR2 from the germline V gene are LNHDA and SQIVND (reference sequence). V was clipped by 7 bases and J by 0 bases, with 12 bases between them. The CDR3 consists of 15 residues. The CDR3: CASMISSANTGELFF. CDR3 DNA sequence: TGTGCCAGTATGATAAGCAGCGCGAACACCGGGGAGCTGTTTTTT. Full variable domain (rest looked up from reference TRBV19 and TRBJ2-2): DGGITQSPKYLFRKEGQNVTLSCEQNLNHDAMYWYRQDPGQGLRLIYYSQIVNDFQKGDIAEGYSVSREKKESFPLTVTSAQKNPTAFYLCASMISSANTGELFFGEGSRLTVL.

V gene TRBV9 combines with J gene TRBJ1-1, with 12 positions matching TRBD1. Germline assignment: CDR1 SGDLS and CDR2 YYNGEE. The length of the CDR3 is 18 residues. The V segment lost 0 bases and the J segment 1 base; nucleotides outside the gene matches: 7. The CDR3 loop reads CASSVASGTGGTNTEAFF. The CDR3 DNA reads as TGTGCCAGCAGCGTAGCTTCGGGGACAGGGGGCACGAACACTGAAGCTTTCTTT.

This clone appeared a few times. This chain uses TRBV19 with TRBJ1-2, with 8 bases matching TRBD1. This CDR3 region has 14 residues. J was trimmed by 5 bases and V by 3 bases; bases with no gene match: 5. Germline-derived CDR1 and CDR2 are LNHDA and SQIVND (reference sequence). The CDR3 coding sequence is TGTGCCAGTAGTATTCAGGGGGCTGCATATGGCTACACCTTC. It encodes CASSIQGAAYGYTF.

This chain links TRBV5-6 with TRBJ2-7; D might be TRBD1 (5 bases). This CDR3 contains 14 residues. CDR1 and CDR2 (germline): SGHDT, YYEEEE. Trimming removed 4 bases at V and 4 bases at J, with 15 bases between. The CDR3 coding sequence is TGTGCCAGCAGCCCCTACAGACAGTCGTACGAGCAGTACTTC. Translation gives CASSPYRQSYEQYF. Combining the CDR3 with reference TRBV5-6 and TRBJ2-7 gives the whole variable domain DAGVTQSPTHLIKTRGQQVTLRCSPKSGHDTVSWYQQALGQGPQFIFQYYEEEERQRGNFPDRFSGHQFPNYSSELNVNALLLGDSALYLCASSPYRQSYEQYFGPGTRLTVT.